A selection of T cell receptor beta chains follows, all from one sample in a study of blood T cell repertoires in COVID-19. Generated by immunoSEQ multiplex PCR, the TCRdb table keeps only in-frame clones and is missing some. The table records 50,000 to 75,000 clones, roughly 86% of them present only once. Sequencing was done on a sample of peripheral blood. These receptors originate from a woman aged 45-60 years with active or convalescent COVID-19. Both conserved end residues are part of each CDR3. Fields, in order: V gene, clone size, J gene, D gene, CDR3 protein, CDR3 DNA. A D gene is named only where the DNA matches it firmly. For some rows the clone size is stated as once, few or many, or as a class when expanded; others skip it.

TRBV7-3	few	TRBJ2-6	NA	CASSPHSGANVLTF	TGTGCCAGCAGCCCCCACTCTGGGGCCAACGTCCTGACTTTC
TRBV10-3	NA	TRBJ1-6	TRBD1	CAISKTGGDSPLHF	TGTGCCATCAGTAAGACAGGGGGCGATTCACCCCTCCACTTT
TRBV7-2	NA	TRBJ2-7	NA	CASSSIGGTAYEQYF	TGTGCCAGCAGCTCCATCGGGGGAACCGCCTACGAGCAGTACTTC
TRBV4-1	NA	TRBJ2-3	NA	CASSREVGTDTQYF	TGCGCCAGCAGCCGGGAGGTTGGGACAGATACGCAGTATTTT
TRBV5-6	NA	TRBJ2-1	NA	CASARAPYNEQFF	TGTGCCAGCGCGCGGGCCCCGTACAATGAGCAGTTCTTC
TRBV5-4	once	TRBJ2-7	NA	CASSQGPLLYEQYF	TGTGCCAGCAGCCAGGGCCCCCTGCTCTACGAGCAGTACTTC
TRBV5-1	NA	TRBJ1-3	NA	CASSLGDRTVSGNTIYF	TGCGCCAGCAGCTTGGGGGACCGGACAGTCTCTGGAAACACCATATATTTT
TRBV21-1	NA	TRBJ2-3	NA	CASSKTKRATGPRDTQYF	TGTGCCAGCAGCAAAACCAAAAGGGCGACAGGCCCTCGGGATACGCAGTATTTT
TRBV7-3	NA	TRBJ2-3	NA	CASSPFNAGTDTQYF	TGTGCCAGCAGCCCGTTTAACGCGGGCACAGATACGCAGTATTTT
TRBV7-9	once	TRBJ2-1	NA	CASQGDNEQFF	TGTGCCAGCCAAGGGGACAATGAGCAGTTCTTC
TRBV10-2	NA	TRBJ2-1	NA	CASRQGPYSYNEQFF	TGCGCCAGCAGGCAGGGTCCTTACTCTTACAATGAGCAGTTCTTC
TRBV5-1	once	TRBJ2-3	NA	CASSGGLRSGTLTDTQYF	TGCGCCAGCAGCGGGGGGTTACGTAGCGGAACTCTCACAGATACGCAGTATTTT
TRBV6-5	NA	TRBJ2-5	TRBD1	CASTLQDRGGTQYF	TGTGCCAGCACCCTCCAGGACAGGGGAGGGACCCAGTACTTC
TRBV19	NA	TRBJ2-1	TRBD2	CASSIEAGAFNEQFF	TGTGCCAGTAGTATAGAGGCGGGAGCGTTCAATGAGCAGTTCTTC
TRBV18	NA	TRBJ2-2	TRBD2	CASSPRASGGRGELFF	TGTGCCAGCTCACCAAGAGCTAGCGGGGGCCGCGGGGAGCTGTTTTTT
TRBV10-1	NA	TRBJ2-1	NA	CASSEYRVGNEQFF	TGCGCCAGCAGTGAGTACAGGGTGGGCAATGAGCAGTTCTTC
TRBV24-1	NA	TRBJ1-5	NA	CATSDLIGRNQPQHF	TGTGCCACCAGTGATTTGATTGGGCGCAATCAGCCCCAGCATTTT
TRBV19	NA	TRBJ1-1	NA	CASTLTANTEAFF	TGTGCCAGTACCCTGACAGCGAACACTGAAGCTTTCTTT
TRBV10-3	once	TRBJ2-5	TRBD1	CATMDRGYQETQYF	TGTGCCACTATGGACAGGGGGTACCAAGAGACCCAGTACTTC
TRBV11-1	NA	TRBJ2-1	NA	CASSRDYNEQFF	TGTGCCAGCAGCCGGGACTACAATGAGCAGTTCTTC
TRBV2	NA	TRBJ1-5	NA	CASSTERQPQHF	TGTGCCAGCAGTACTGAGCGGCAGCCCCAGCATTTT
TRBV7-2	NA	TRBJ1-1	TRBD1	CASSWPGQKEPNTEAFF	TGTGCCAGCAGCTGGCCGGGACAGAAAGAACCGAACACTGAAGCTTTCTTT
TRBV23-1	NA	TRBJ1-1	TRBD1	CASSQPDRENTEAFF	TGCGCCAGCAGTCAGCCGGACAGGGAGAACACTGAAGCTTTCTTT
TRBV6-1	NA	TRBJ1-2	TRBD1	CASSELTGTGDGYTF	TGTGCCAGCAGTGAGTTAACCGGGACAGGGGATGGCTACACCTTC
TRBV10-3	NA	TRBJ2-5	NA	CAISTVAQETQYF	TGTGCCATCAGTACAGTTGCACAAGAGACCCAGTACTTC
TRBV15	NA	TRBJ2-5	TRBD1	CATSGRTGPETQYF	TGTGCCACCAGCGGTCGGACAGGTCCGGAGACCCAGTACTTC
TRBV28	NA	TRBJ1-2	NA	CASSLYPGGQTYGYTF	TGTGCCAGCAGTTTATACCCGGGAGGGCAGACCTATGGCTACACCTTC
TRBV20-1	NA	TRBJ1-4	TRBD1	CSASDRGVGEKLFF	TGCAGTGCTAGTGACAGGGGAGTGGGTGAAAAACTGTTTTTT
TRBV7-8	NA	TRBJ2-1	TRBD2	CASSPRTSGRAFHNEQFF	TGTGCCAGCAGCCCGAGGACTAGCGGGAGGGCCTTCCACAATGAGCAGTTCTTC
TRBV27	NA	TRBJ1-5	TRBD1	CASRSRDREGPQHF	TGTGCCAGCAGGTCCCGGGACAGGGAAGGGCCCCAGCATTTT
TRBV27	NA	TRBJ2-7	NA	CASRLTPGQTYEQYF	TGTGCCAGCAGACTAACCCCGGGACAAACCTACGAGCAGTACTTC
TRBV9	NA	TRBJ2-5	TRBD2	CASSAPRSSGREETQYF	TGTGCCAGCAGCGCTCCTCGGTCTAGCGGGAGGGAAGAGACCCAGTACTTC
TRBV11-2	NA	TRBJ2-1	NA	CASSLGRRTYNEQFF	TGTGCCAGCAGCTTAGGAAGGAGAACCTACAATGAGCAGTTCTTC
TRBV4-2	NA	TRBJ2-3	TRBD2	CASSGLAGGRGPDTQYF	TGTGCCAGCAGTGGTCTAGCGGGAGGAAGAGGCCCAGATACGCAGTATTTT
TRBV9	NA	TRBJ1-2	TRBD1	CASSPWTGGPINYGYTF	TGTGCCAGCAGCCCGTGGACAGGGGGCCCGATTAACTATGGCTACACCTTC
TRBV10-3	NA	TRBJ1-5	TRBD1	CAISDRQGRSSNQPQHF	TGTGCCATCAGTGACAGACAGGGTAGAAGTAGCAATCAGCCCCAGCATTTT
TRBV12-3/TRBV12-4	NA	TRBJ1-1	NA	CASSSHQGEAFF	TGTGCCAGCAGTTCCCACCAGGGGGAAGCTTTCTTT
TRBV13	NA	TRBJ1-1	NA	CASSPGDTEAFF	TGTGCCAGCAGCCCAGGGGACACTGAAGCTTTCTTT
TRBV12-3/TRBV12-4	NA	TRBJ1-1	NA	CASSFTSTEAFF	TGTGCCAGCAGTTTTACGAGCACTGAAGCTTTCTTT
TRBV27	NA	TRBJ2-1	TRBD2	CASSLLAGVVNEQFF	TGTGCCAGCAGTTTGCTCGCGGGAGTGGTCAATGAGCAGTTCTTC
TRBV5-1	NA	TRBJ2-7	NA	CASSLGLGGISYEQYF	TGCGCCAGCAGCTTGGGGCTGGGCGGGATCTCCTACGAGCAGTACTTC
TRBV2	NA	TRBJ1-2	NA	CASSELANYGYTF	TGTGCCAGCAGTGAACTTGCTAACTATGGCTACACCTTC
TRBV7-2	NA	TRBJ2-4	TRBD2	CASSSGLARNIQYF	TGTGCCAGCAGCTCAGGACTAGCGCGAAACATTCAGTACTTC
TRBV6-5	NA	TRBJ2-7	NA	CASSYGFSGTYEQYF	TGTGCCAGCAGTTACGGCTTCTCCGGGACCTACGAGCAGTACTTC
TRBV2	NA	TRBJ1-1	TRBD1	CASEGQSNTEAFF	TGTGCCAGCGAGGGACAGTCGAACACTGAAGCTTTCTTT
TRBV20-1	NA	TRBJ2-5	NA	CSASVRETQYF	TGCAGTGCGAGCGTGAGAGAGACCCAGTACTTC
TRBV18	NA	TRBJ2-2	NA	CASSPSSSRRETGELFF	TGTGCCAGCTCACCCTCGTCCTCCCGGAGAGAAACCGGGGAGCTGTTTTTT
TRBV6-1	NA	TRBJ2-7	NA	CASSELYEQYF	TGTGCCAGCAGTGAACTGTACGAGCAGTACTTC
TRBV5-6	once	TRBJ2-5	TRBD2	CASSFRWGGQQETQYF	TGTGCCAGCAGCTTCCGTTGGGGGGGTCAACAAGAGACCCAGTACTTC
TRBV5-1	NA	TRBJ2-5	NA	CASSWEIGETQYF	TGCGCCAGCAGCTGGGAGATCGGCGAGACCCAGTACTTC
TRBV30	once	TRBJ1-1	TRBD1	CAWSARQGVNTEAFF	TGTGCCTGGAGTGCCAGACAGGGGGTGAACACTGAAGCTTTCTTT
TRBV21-1	NA	TRBJ2-1	NA	CASNRGHLGNEQFF	TGTGCCAGCAATAGGGGGCATCTTGGCAATGAGCAGTTCTTC
TRBV2	NA	TRBJ2-7	TRBD2	CASSEDGLVGEQYF	TGTGCCAGCAGTGAAGATGGACTAGTAGGCGAGCAGTACTTC